These 22 T cell receptor beta chains were sequenced from one sample in a study of shared clonotypes between healthy human individuals. TCRdb's copy holds only in-frame clones and misses some; the assay was immunoSEQ multiplex PCR. The data contain a few million clones, approximately 93% of them singletons. Specimen: naive CD4+ T cells from PBMCs. Subset in this sample: CD45RA+ positively selected. The receptors were sampled from a man aged 18 to 30 in good health. Some clones in this sample may be carry-over from other donors' samples.

The rearrangement links TRBV5-4 to TRBJ1-2; tentative D call: TRBD1 (5 bases). CDR3 length: 13 residues. V gave up 4 bases and J gave up 4 bases, with 11 bases separating them. Germline loops: CDR1 SGHNT, CDR2 YYREEE (reference sequence). CDR3 amino acids: CASSPDSGYGYTF. The DNA for the CDR3 is TGTGCCAGCAGCCCAGACAGTGGCTATGGCTACACCTTC.

This chain connects TRBV4-1 to TRBJ1-5, with D unclear. The CDR3 spans 13 residues. Germline values: CDR1 MGHRA, CDR2 YSYEKL. Trimming shortened V by 0 bases and J by 9 bases, and 9 bases separated the two germline ends. CDR3 in DNA: TGCGCCAGCAGCCAAGACGGTCTCCGGCCCCAGCATTTT. It translates to CASSQDGLRPQHF.

The V gene is TRBV9, the J gene TRBJ2-3, with 7 bases identical to TRBD1. The ends lost 1 base at V and 0 bases at J; junction bases unmatched: 5. The CDR3 contains 16 residues. From germline, CDR1 is SGDLS and CDR2 YYNGEE. In nucleotides, the CDR3 is TGTGCCAGCAGCGTACACGAGGGGGCTAGCACAGATACGCAGTATTTT. Its translation: CASSVHEGASTDTQYF.

The chain's CDR3 is CASSSYVGRQAYNEQFF. The DNA for the CDR3 is TGTGCCAGCAGCTCCTACGTGGGGAGGCAGGCTTACAATGAGCAGTTCTTC. The chain combines TRBV7-6 with TRBJ2-1; perhaps TRBD2 as D (6 bases). This CDR3 has 17 residues. Looked up from germline, CDR1 is SGHVS and CDR2 is FNYEAQ. V lost 4 bases and J 4 bases, leaving 20 bases between the germline ends.

The chain uses TRBV18 and TRBJ2-3; 12 bases map to TRBD2. CDR3 length equals 16 residues. Germline lookup yields CDR1 KGHSH and CDR2 LQKENI. The V gene end was trimmed by 5 bases and the J gene end by 1 base; junction bases not matched to a gene: 4. The CDR3 DNA sequence: TGTGCCAGCTCAGACAGACTAGCGGGAGGCACAGATACGCAGTATTTT. Amino acid sequence: CASSDRLAGGTDTQYF.

This sequence joins TRBV28 and TRBJ2-7, with D unclear. The CDR3 runs 15 residues. Trimming removed 8 bases from V and 0 bases from J, with 17 bases in between. The germline V gene has CDR1 MDHEN and CDR2 SYDVKM. In DNA, the CDR3 is TGTGCCAGCCGTACGTCAGCAGCAAACTCCTACGAGCAGTACTTC. It encodes CASRTSAANSYEQYF.

A word on this clone: The same CDR3 can be traced to other DNA sequences in this sample. The rearrangement joins TRBV18 to TRBJ2-5; no definite D call. Germline CDR1 is KGHSH and CDR2 is LQKENI. Trimming removed 0 bases from V and 1 base from J, with 6 bases in between. This CDR3 region has 14 residues. DNA for the CDR3: TGTGCCAGCTCACCACCCGCAATCCAAGAGACCCAGTACTTC. Translated, it gives CASSPPAIQETQYF.

The chain uses TRBV5-1 and TRBJ2-2, with D unresolved. The CDR3 loop spans 14 amino acids. CDR1 is SGHRS and CDR2 is YFSETQ in the germline V gene. The germline V and J ends were trimmed by 0 bases and 3 bases, with 6 bases remaining between them. The CDR3 coding sequence is TGCGCCAGCAGCTTGGTTGTACACACCGGGGAGCTGTTTTTT. Translation gives CASSLVVHTGELFF.

This rearrangement joins TRBV21-1 to TRBJ1-2; TRBD1 reflects the table's D call only, with no check against the DNA. TRBV21-1 is a pseudogene. This CDR3 has 14 amino acids. CDR3 residues: CASSKEDRGYGYTF. CDR3 coding DNA: TGTGCCAGCAGCAAAGAAGACAGGGGCTATGGCTACACCTTC.

The chain combines TRBV11-2 with TRBJ2-3; D gene uncertain. The germline V gene has CDR1 SGHAT and CDR2 FQNNGV. The V gene lost 1 base and the J gene lost 3 bases, with 14 bases spanning the gap. The CDR3 contains 16 residues. DNA for the CDR3: TGTGCCAGCAGCTTAGGGACGCCCTATGAGACAGATACGCAGTATTTT. Translated: CASSLGTPYETDTQYF.

This clone was detected once. V is TRBV5-4 and J is TRBJ1-1; TRBD1 aligns across 9 bases. Germline values: CDR1 SGHNT, CDR2 YYREEE (reference sequence). V dropped 0 bases and J dropped 6; count of bases not matched to a gene: 6. CDR3 length: 15 residues. Written as DNA, the CDR3 is TGTGCCAGCAGCTTGGGAGGGACAGGGCGGGCTGAAGCTTTCTTT. Translating gives CASSLGGTGRAEAFF. Drawing the rest from reference TRBV5-4 and TRBJ1-1, the complete variable domain is ETGVTQSPTHLIKTRGQQVTLRCSSQSGHNTVSWYQQALGQGPQFIFQYYREEENGRGNFPPRFSGLQFPNYSSELNVNALELDDSALYLCASSLGGTGRAEAFFGQGTRLTVV.

The chain employs TRBV14 and TRBJ2-5; 11 bases match TRBD2. In germline, CDR1 is SGHDN, CDR2 FVKESK. CDR3 length: 16 residues. Trimming took 5 bases from V and 1 from J; bases not matched to a gene: 6. DNA of the CDR3: TGTGCCAGCAGCTACGGGACTAGCGGAGGCCAAGAGACCCAGTACTTC. Translating gives CASSYGTSGGQETQYF.

This clone is a singleton in its sample. The chain has TRBV28 and TRBJ1-2; unclear D gene. Germline values: CDR1 MDHEN, CDR2 SYDVKM. Trimming took off 3 bases at V and 4 bases at J, with 9 bases between the two ends. There are 13 residues in the CDR3. CDR3 sequence: CASSLDETYGYTF. DNA of the CDR3: TGTGCCAGCAGTTTGGACGAAACCTATGGCTACACCTTC.

The chain carries TRBV27 and TRBJ2-1, with D perhaps TRBD1 or TRBD2 (5 bases each). This CDR3 comprises 14 residues. Trimming left V 6 bases short and J 2 bases short, with 11 bases between. Germline CDR1 and CDR2: MNHEY and SMNVEV (reference sequence). The CDR3 DNA follows: TGTGCCAGCAGGGGGCGGGTTCCCTACAATGAGCAGTTCTTC. Its translation is CASRGRVPYNEQFF.

V gene TRBV2 combines with J gene TRBJ2-5; the D gene is possibly TRBD1 (6 bases). The CDR3 has 15 amino acids. Germline CDR1 SNHLY, CDR2 FYNNEI. Trimming cost V 4 bases and J 1 base, with 13 bases left between them. The DNA of the CDR3 is TGTGCCAGCAGTGGGTTTGGACAGCTCCAAGAGACCCAGTACTTC. It encodes CASSGFGQLQETQYF.

V usage is TRBV7-9 and J usage is TRBJ2-5; TRBD2 matches 8 bases. The CDR3 loop spans 17 amino acids. V was pared by 2 bases and J by 5 bases, with 13 bases of the junction left unmatched. Per the germline V gene, CDR1 is SEHNR and CDR2 is FQNEAQ (reference sequence). The CDR3 sequence is CASSLRTFREGSETQYF. The CDR3 DNA is TGTGCCAGCAGCTTACGGACTTTCCGGGAGGGATCGGAGACCCAGTACTTC.

The CDR3 nucleotides read TGTGCCAGTAGTACTACGGGACTAGTGCCCTACGAGCAGTACTTC. Translation gives CASSTTGLVPYEQYF. The V call is TRBV19, the J call TRBJ2-7; 8 bases are shared with TRBD2. The CDR3 is 15 amino acids. The germline V gene encodes CDR1 LNHDA and CDR2 SQIVND (reference sequence). V lost 4 bases to trimming and J lost 2 bases; unmatched junction nucleotides: 7.

The chain links TRBV9 to TRBJ2-3; a possible D gene is TRBD2 (7 bases). The CDR3 consists of 16 residues. V gave up 0 bases and J gave up 1 base, with 12 bases separating them. Germline CDR1 SGDLS, CDR2 YYNGEE. CDR3 sequence: CASSVAGGWGTDTQYF. CDR3 in DNA: TGTGCCAGCAGCGTAGCGGGGGGCTGGGGCACAGATACGCAGTATTTT.

Comments on this clone: Other DNA sequences in the sample encode the same CDR3. The V gene is TRBV18, the J gene TRBJ1-3, with a weak D call TRBD1 (5 bases). CDR1 is KGHSH and CDR2 is LQKENI in the germline V gene. V was cut by 2 bases and J by 0 bases, with 8 bases left in between. This CDR3 spans 15 amino acids. The CDR3: CASSPRGSSGNTIYF. The DNA for the CDR3 is TGTGCCAGCTCACCAAGGGGAAGCTCTGGAAACACCATATATTTT.

CDR3 sequence reads: CASRKMTGGITTTTPNYGYTF. In DNA, the CDR3 is TGCGCCAGCAGAAAAATGACAGGGGGCATCACCACAACGACCCCTAACTATGGCTACACCTTC. V is TRBV5-1 and J is TRBJ1-2; 10 positions match TRBD1. The CDR3 runs 21 residues. The V and J ends lost 5 bases and 0 bases, in that order; junction bases with no gene match: 22. CDR1 SGHRS and CDR2 YFSETQ come from the germline V gene.

J is TRBJ2-2 and V is TRBV30, with unresolved D. Trimming stripped 0 bases from V and 9 bases from J, with 11 bases between. The CDR3 runs to 13 residues. Germline V gene sequence: CDR1 GTSNPN, CDR2 SVGIG (reference sequence). The CDR3 bases are TGTGCCTGGAGTGTACTGGCGACCCGGGAGCTGTTTTTT. This sequence encodes CAWSVLATRELFF.

The chain carries TRBV28 and TRBJ2-3, with unresolved D. CDR3 length: 13 amino acids. V lost 3 bases to trimming and J lost 4 bases, with 8 bases between them. The V gene's germline CDR1 is MDHEN and CDR2 SYDVKM. CDR3 sequence: CASSLNGADTQYF. The CDR3, as DNA: TGTGCCAGCAGTTTGAATGGCGCAGATACGCAGTATTTT.